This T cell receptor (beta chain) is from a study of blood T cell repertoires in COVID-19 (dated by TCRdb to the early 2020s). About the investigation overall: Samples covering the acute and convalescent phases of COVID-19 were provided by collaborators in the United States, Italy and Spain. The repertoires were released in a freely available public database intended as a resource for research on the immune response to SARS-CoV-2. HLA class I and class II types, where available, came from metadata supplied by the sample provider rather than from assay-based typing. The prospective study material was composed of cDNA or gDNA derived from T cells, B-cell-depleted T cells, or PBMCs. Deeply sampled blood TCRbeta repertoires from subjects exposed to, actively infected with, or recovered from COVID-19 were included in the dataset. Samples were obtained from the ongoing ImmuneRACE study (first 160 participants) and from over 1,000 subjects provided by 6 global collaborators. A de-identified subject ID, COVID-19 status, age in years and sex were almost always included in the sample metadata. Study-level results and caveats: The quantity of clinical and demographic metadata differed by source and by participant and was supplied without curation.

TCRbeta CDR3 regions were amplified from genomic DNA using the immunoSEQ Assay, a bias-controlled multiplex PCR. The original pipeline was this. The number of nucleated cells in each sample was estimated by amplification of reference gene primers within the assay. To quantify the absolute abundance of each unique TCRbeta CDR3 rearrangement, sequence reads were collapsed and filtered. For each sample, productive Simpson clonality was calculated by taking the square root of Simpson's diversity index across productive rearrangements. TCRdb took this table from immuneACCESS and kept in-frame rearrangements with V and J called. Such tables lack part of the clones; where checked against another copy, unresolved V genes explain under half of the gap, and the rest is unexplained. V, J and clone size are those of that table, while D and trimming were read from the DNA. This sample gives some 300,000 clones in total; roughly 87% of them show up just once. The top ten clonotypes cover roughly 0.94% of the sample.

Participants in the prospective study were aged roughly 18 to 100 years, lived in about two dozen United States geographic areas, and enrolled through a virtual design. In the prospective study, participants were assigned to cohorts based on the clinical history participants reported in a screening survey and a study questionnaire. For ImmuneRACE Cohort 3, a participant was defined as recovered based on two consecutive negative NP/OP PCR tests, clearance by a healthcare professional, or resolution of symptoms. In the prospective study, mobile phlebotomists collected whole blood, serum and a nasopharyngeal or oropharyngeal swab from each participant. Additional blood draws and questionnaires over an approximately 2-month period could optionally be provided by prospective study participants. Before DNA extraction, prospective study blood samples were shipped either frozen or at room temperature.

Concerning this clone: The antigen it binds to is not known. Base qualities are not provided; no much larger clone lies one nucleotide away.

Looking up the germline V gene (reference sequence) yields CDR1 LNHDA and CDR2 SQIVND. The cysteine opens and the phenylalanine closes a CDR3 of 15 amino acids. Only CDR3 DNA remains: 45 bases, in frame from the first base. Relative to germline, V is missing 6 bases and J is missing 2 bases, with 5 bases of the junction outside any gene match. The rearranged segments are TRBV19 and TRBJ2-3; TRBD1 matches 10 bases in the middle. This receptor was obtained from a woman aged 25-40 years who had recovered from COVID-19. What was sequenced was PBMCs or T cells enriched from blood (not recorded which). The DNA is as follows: TGTGCCAGTAGACTCGGGACAGGGGTCACAGATACGCAGTATTTT. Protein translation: CASRLGTGVTDTQYF.